The 26 T cell receptor beta chains below come from one sample, sequenced in a study of cytomegalovirus exposure and HLA in healthy donors. PCR used 60 Vbeta primers and 13 Jbeta primers. Sequencing was performed with immunoSEQ multiplex PCR; in TCRdb, only in-frame clones are kept and a portion is missing. The table lists 200,000 to 250,000 clones, over 75% of them singletons. Sequencing used PBMCs. These receptors came from a human donor in good health.

J is TRBJ2-2 and V is TRBV9; 9 positions match TRBD2. There are 15 residues in the CDR3. V gave up 2 bases and J gave up 5 bases; unmatched junction bases: 4. CDR1 is SGDLS, CDR2 YYNGEE, per germline. The CDR3 DNA is TGTGCCAGCAGCGTCGGGACTAGCCCGACCGGGGAGCTGTTTTTT. It encodes CASSVGTSPTGELFF.

The chain couples TRBV11-2 to TRBJ1-5, with D unclear. Germline CDR1 SGHAT, CDR2 FQNNGV. The length of the CDR3 is 17 residues. Trimming stripped 5 bases from V and 2 bases from J, with 19 bases between. CDR3 bases: TGTGCCAGCAGCCACTTAATATCCGCCTCTGGCAATCAGCCCCAGCATTTT. Its translation is CASSHLISASGNQPQHF.

The chain joins TRBV29-1 to TRBJ1-5, with D possibly being TRBD1 (6 bases). The germline V and J ends were trimmed by 5 bases and 2 bases, with 13 bases remaining between them. The CDR3 consists of 14 residues. The V gene's germline CDR1 is SQVTM and CDR2 ANQGSEA. CDR3 in amino acids: CSVRFPGGNQPQHF. The CDR3 bases are TGCAGCGTTCGTTTTCCAGGGGGCAATCAGCCCCAGCATTTT.

The chain joins TRBV6-6 to TRBJ2-2; D is ambiguous. The CDR3 has 15 amino acids. V lost 4 bases, J lost 4 bases, and 13 bases lay in between. In germline, CDR1 is MNHNY, CDR2 SVGAGI (reference sequence). The CDR3 protein is CASSSQELSTGELFF. CDR3 coding DNA: TGTGCCAGCAGTTCTCAAGAGTTAAGCACCGGGGAGCTGTTTTTT.

This sequence joins TRBV30 and TRBJ2-3; possibly TRBD2 for D (5 bases). This CDR3 has 15 amino acids. Trimming pared 3 bases from V and 6 bases from J, leaving 19 bases between. Germline CDR1 and CDR2: GTSNPN and SVGIG (reference sequence). The CDR3 sequence: CAWSGKGGLGDTQYF. The CDR3, as DNA: TGTGCCTGGAGCGGAAAGGGCGGGCTCGGGGATACGCAGTATTTT.

The CDR3 loop reads CARSLADREGGAQYF. The CDR3 DNA sequence: TGTGCCAGAAGCTTGGCGGACAGGGAGGGGGGTGCCCAGTACTTC. The chain combines TRBV5-3 with TRBJ2-5; D is possibly TRBD1 (8 bases). TRBV5-3 qualifies as an ORF whose function is uncertain. The CDR3 spans 15 residues. V lost 0 bases, J lost 9 bases, and 18 bases lay in between.

V and J are TRBV18 and TRBJ2-3, with TRBD2 identical over 10 bases. Looked up from germline, CDR1 is KGHSH and CDR2 is LQKENI. The CDR3 runs to 16 residues. The ends lost 3 bases at V and 1 base at J; junction bases unmatched: 4. In nucleotides, the CDR3 is TGTGCCAGCTCACCTGGACTAGCGGAACGCACAGATACGCAGTATTTT. Its translation: CASSPGLAERTDTQYF.

This clone appeared a few times. The junction does not match germline at one end; this may be a read error. The chain carries TRBV7-7 and TRBJ2-1; 8 nucleotides line up with TRBD2. CDR1 SSHAT and CDR2 FNYEAQ come from the germline V gene (reference sequence). This CDR3 has 16 residues. CDR3 protein: CASSFRSGSSYNEQFF. The CDR3 nucleotides are TGTGCTAGCAGCTTCCGAAGCGGGAGCTCCTACAATGAGCAGTTCTTC.

This clone occurred a few times. This rearrangement joins TRBV5-1 to TRBJ1-1; no definite D call. Looked up from germline, CDR1 is SGHRS and CDR2 is YFSETQ. The CDR3 contains 14 residues. V dropped 4 bases and J dropped 2 bases, with 12 bases sitting between them. CDR3 coding DNA: TGCGCCAGCAGCCGGGGAAACTTTAACACTGAAGCTTTCTTT. Translation gives CASSRGNFNTEAFF.

The CDR3 DNA follows: TGTGCCAGCAGCGTAGAGACAGGGGGTCGAGAGCAGTACTTC. Encoded protein: CASSVETGGREQYF. The chain couples TRBV9 to TRBJ2-7; 9 bases are a match to TRBD1. The germline CDR1 and CDR2 sequences are SGDLS and YYNGEE. The J segment lost 7 bases and the V segment lost 0 bases, leaving 5 bases of the junction unmatched. This CDR3 is 14 amino acids long.

CDR3 bases: TGTGCCAGCAGCAAAGATTACAGGCCGTACAATCAGCCCCAGCATTTT. As protein: CASSKDYRPYNQPQHF. This rearrangement joins TRBV21-1 to TRBJ1-5; TRBD1, the table's D call, was not compared with the DNA. TRBV21-1 is a pseudogene. The CDR3 covers 16 residues.

CDR3 residues: CASSAGGPYNEQFF. The CDR3 nucleotides read TGTGCCAGCTCCGCGGGGGGTCCCTACAATGAGCAGTTCTTC. The chain couples TRBV11-2 to TRBJ2-1; 8 positions agree with TRBD2. This CDR3 is 14 amino acids long. CDR1 and CDR2 (germline): SGHAT, FQNNGV. J was trimmed by 2 bases and V by 8 bases; bases with no gene match: 5.

The rearrangement uses TRBV19 and TRBJ1-1; D is perhaps TRBD1 (5 bases). From germline, CDR1 is LNHDA and CDR2 SQIVND (reference sequence). The CDR3 has 16 residues. V was trimmed by 7 bases and J by 0 bases, leaving 18 bases between them. CDR3 region: CASIPVGGRVNTEAFF. As DNA, the CDR3 is TGTGCCAGTATCCCGGTGGGGGGGAGGGTGAACACTGAAGCTTTCTTT.

This clone was counted a few times. This sequence joins TRBV13 and TRBJ1-2; perhaps TRBD1 as D (6 bases). CDR1 PRHDT and CDR2 FYEKMQ come from the germline V gene (reference sequence). The CDR3 is made up of 14 amino acids. Trimming pared 0 bases from V and 7 bases from J, leaving 12 bases between. CDR3 in amino acids: CASSLGGGGAGYTF. In DNA, the CDR3 is TGTGCCAGCAGCTTAGGCGGTGGGGGCGCTGGCTACACCTTC.

The chain uses TRBV18 and TRBJ2-5, with 7 bases aligning to TRBD1. Unmatched junction bases numbered 3, after V lost 6 bases and J lost 2 bases. Germline lookup yields CDR1 KGHSH and CDR2 LQKENI. The CDR3 is made up of 13 amino acids. CDR3 protein: CASSRDRQETQYF. Here the CDR3 DNA reads TGTGCCAGCTCCAGGGACAGACAAGAGACCCAGTACTTC.

V is TRBV19 and J is TRBJ2-4; 13 positions match TRBD2. J was trimmed by 5 bases and V by 6 bases; bases with no gene match: 7. The CDR3 consists of 16 residues. Germline values: CDR1 LNHDA, CDR2 SQIVND (reference sequence). The CDR3 loop reads CASSTKLAGGENIQYF. CDR3 nucleotides: TGTGCCAGTAGCACCAAACTAGCGGGAGGGGAAAACATTCAGTACTTC.

The chain combines TRBV5-1 with TRBJ1-5; tentatively, D is TRBD1 (6 bases). Between the trimmed V and J ends, which lost 3 bases and 4 bases, there was a span of 11 bases. This CDR3 region has 14 residues. In germline, CDR1 is SGHRS, CDR2 YFSETQ. CDR3 sequence (DNA): TGCGCCAGCAGCTGGGGGCAGAGTAATCAGCCCCAGCATTTT. Translating gives CASSWGQSNQPQHF.

This clone was observed a handful of times. The chain links TRBV6-5 to TRBJ2-7, with TRBD2 identical over 7 bases. J was trimmed by 5 bases and V by 1 base; bases with no gene match: 11. The germline V gene encodes CDR1 MNHEY and CDR2 SVGAGI. This CDR3 contains 16 residues. CDR3 protein: CASSYLGAAGENEQYF. The CDR3, as DNA: TGTGCCAGCAGTTACTTGGGCGCGGCGGGAGAAAACGAGCAGTACTTC.

Comments on this clone: One end of the junction varies from germline; a read error may be responsible. The chain employs TRBV28 and TRBJ1-1, with no clear D. Germline CDR1 is MDHEN and CDR2 is SYDVKM. The CDR3 loop spans 17 amino acids. CDR3 DNA: TGTGCCAGCAGCACTCCTTGGCCGGGAAGTGAGAACGCTGAAGCTTTCTTT. This codes for CASSTPWPGSENAEAFF.

This chain links TRBV28 with TRBJ2-7; D possibly corresponds to TRBD2 (6 bases). V shed 7 bases and J shed 3 bases, with 25 bases lying between them. The CDR3 runs 17 residues. Germline V gene sequence: CDR1 MDHEN, CDR2 SYDVKM. CDR3 protein: CASTHETYAAGFYEQYF. CDR3 in DNA: TGTGCCAGCACCCACGAAACGTATGCGGCGGGATTCTACGAGCAGTACTTC.

This chain links TRBV7-9 with TRBJ2-5; 7 bases fit TRBD1. This CDR3 has 15 residues. Germline V lookup: CDR1 SEHNR, CDR2 FQNEAQ (reference sequence). The V segment lost 2 bases and the J segment 2 bases; nucleotides outside the gene matches: 5. The CDR3 nucleotides read TGTGCCAGCAGCTTATTTGGACAGGTTCAAGAGACCCAGTACTTC. It codes for CASSLFGQVQETQYF.

V and J are TRBV7-9 and TRBJ2-7; D unresolved. The CDR3 is made up of 11 amino acids. Looked up from germline, CDR1 is SEHNR and CDR2 is FQNEAQ (reference sequence). The V end was cut by 5 bases, the J end by 3 bases, with 5 bases between. This chain's CDR3 is CASSPNYEQYF. CDR3 sequence (DNA): TGTGCCAGCAGCCCCAACTACGAGCAGTACTTC.

The CDR3 is CASSYRTGPPYEQYF. In DNA form, the CDR3 reads TGTGCCAGCAGTTACCGGACAGGTCCCCCCTACGAGCAGTACTTC. The chain employs TRBV6-5 and TRBJ2-7; 7 nucleotides line up with TRBD1. CDR1 MNHEY and CDR2 SVGAGI come from the germline V gene. This CDR3 region has 15 residues. J was trimmed by 2 bases and V by 2 bases; bases with no gene match: 6.

This rearrangement joins TRBV19 to TRBJ2-7, with 8 bases that match TRBD2. The CDR3 has 15 residues. The germline V gene has CDR1 LNHDA and CDR2 SQIVND (reference sequence). V trimming: 5 bases; J trimming: 0 bases; junction bases outside the gene matches: 6. The CDR3: CASSYLGGGSYEQYF. As DNA, the CDR3 is TGTGCCAGTAGTTATCTCGGGGGGGGCTCCTACGAGCAGTACTTC.

The chain employs TRBV10-1 and TRBJ2-1, with 9 bases aligning to TRBD1. With V trimmed by 2 bases and J by 4 bases, 0 bases remained unmatched. The V gene's germline CDR1 is WNHNN and CDR2 SYGVQD (reference sequence). The length of the CDR3 is 14 residues. CDR3 DNA: TGCGCCAGCAGTGAGGGACAGGGGTACAATGAGCAGTTCTTC. Protein product: CASSEGQGYNEQFF.

CDR3 DNA: TGTGCCAGTAGCCACCGACTAGCCTACACAGATACGCAGTATTTT. This codes for CASSHRLAYTDTQYF. The gene calls are TRBV19 and TRBJ2-3; 7 bases match TRBD2. V shed 6 bases and J 2 bases; nucleotides not matched to a gene: 8. This CDR3 is 15 amino acids long. Germline V gene data show CDR1 as LNHDA and CDR2 as SQIVND (reference sequence).